This T cell receptor (beta chain) was identified in a study of shared clonotypes between healthy human individuals. Study summary: The study used three CD4 naive, three CD4 memory, two CD8 naive and one CD8 memory plate per donor.

Investigators spread the genomic DNA of each subset evenly over several immunoSEQ plates. Profiled with immunoSEQ multiplex PCR; TCRdb holds only in-frame clones, not every one. This sample yields about 1.5 million clones, of which 95% to 99% are seen a single time; around 0.45% belongs to the top ten. With respect to this clone: The antigen is not known.

CDR1 is LNHDA, CDR2 SQIVND, per germline (reference sequence). V was clipped by 10 bases and J by 4 bases, with 16 bases between them. This CDR3 comprises 14 residues. Study-level points and caveats: Donor clonotype sharing was expected to depend on sequencing depth. Estimated richness was generally greater in naive than memory subsets.

The V gene is TRBV19, the J gene TRBJ2-2; a possible D gene is TRBD1 (7 bases). The TCR was taken from a man aged 30 to 39 in good health. Sequencing was performed on naive CD4+ T cells sorted from blood. Subset given: CD45RA+ positively selected. The CDR3 region is CATPTQGGTGELFF. CDR3 DNA sequence: TGTGCCACCCCAACCCAGGGGGGCACCGGGGAGCTGTTTTTT.